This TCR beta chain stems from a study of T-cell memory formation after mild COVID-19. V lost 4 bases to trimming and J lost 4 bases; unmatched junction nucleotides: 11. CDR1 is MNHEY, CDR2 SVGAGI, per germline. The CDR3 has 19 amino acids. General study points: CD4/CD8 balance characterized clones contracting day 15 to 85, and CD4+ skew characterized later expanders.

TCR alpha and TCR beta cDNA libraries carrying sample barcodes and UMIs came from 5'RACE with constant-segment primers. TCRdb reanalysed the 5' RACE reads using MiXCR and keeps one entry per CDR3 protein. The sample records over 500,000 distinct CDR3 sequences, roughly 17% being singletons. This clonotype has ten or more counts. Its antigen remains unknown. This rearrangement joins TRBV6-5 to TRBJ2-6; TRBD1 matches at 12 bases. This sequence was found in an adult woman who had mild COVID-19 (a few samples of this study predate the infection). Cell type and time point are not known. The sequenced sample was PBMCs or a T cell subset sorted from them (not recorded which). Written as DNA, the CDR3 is TGTGCCAGCAGTTTCCAACCGGGACAGGGGGCAGGGGGGGCCAACGTCCTGACTTTC. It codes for CASSFQPGQGAGGANVLTF.